One and the same sample provided the 22 T cell receptor beta chains below, sequenced in a study of CD8+ T cells in alopecia areata. Treatment of the sample: oral pan-JAK inhibitor, 5-10 mg twice daily. Once RNA had been extracted, it was reverse transcribed into cDNA to act as the sequencing template. The assay was immunoSEQ multiplex PCR, and TCRdb's table has in-frame clones only and misses some. The table has approximately 200,000 clones, 58% seen once; the top ten hold about 5.1%. The sample here was CD4+ T cells sorted from blood, taken at week 24, from a patient treated with tofacitinib. The receptors come from a human donor with alopecia areata.

This chain uses TRBV27 with TRBJ2-1, with a possible D match to TRBD2 (6 bases). Germline assignment: CDR1 MNHEY and CDR2 SMNVEV (reference sequence). The CDR3 consists of 14 residues. V lost 7 bases and J lost 8, with 18 bases in between. The CDR3, as DNA: TGTGCCAGCAACCGCCATGCGGGGTCGGATGAGCAGTTCTTC. Translated: CASNRHAGSDEQFF.

This clone was seen a few times. The chain links TRBV5-6 to TRBJ1-6, with 7 bases fitting TRBD1. Unmatched junction bases numbered 4, after V lost 2 bases and J lost 5 bases. The CDR3 contains 15 residues. Germline loops: CDR1 SGHDT, CDR2 YYEEEE. CDR3 region: CASSLGGANNSPLHF. The DNA of the CDR3 is TGTGCCAGCAGCTTAGGGGGCGCAAATAATTCACCCCTCCACTTT.

The table lists this clone with a count of one. The chain links TRBV6-6 to TRBJ2-3; TRBD1 matches at 9 bases. This CDR3 is 14 amino acids long. CDR1 and CDR2 from the germline V gene are MNHNY and SVGAGI (reference sequence). With V trimmed by 6 bases and J by 4 bases, 5 bases remained unmatched. The DNA for the CDR3 is TGTGCCAGCAGGAAACAGGGGGCATCAGATACGCAGTATTTT. Encoded protein: CASRKQGASDTQYF.

This clone was observed a few times. The rearrangement uses TRBV10-3 and TRBJ2-1, with 8 bases lining up with TRBD2. There are 16 residues in the CDR3. With V trimmed by 4 bases and J by 0 bases, 5 bases remained unmatched. The germline CDR1 and CDR2 sequences are ENHRY and SYGVKD. The CDR3 loop reads CAISVQRGGSYNEQFF. The CDR3 nucleotides read TGTGCCATCAGTGTGCAACGGGGGGGCTCCTACAATGAGCAGTTCTTC.

This chain connects TRBV18 to TRBJ1-2, with unresolved D. Looked up from germline, CDR1 is KGHSH and CDR2 is LQKENI. The V end lost 2 bases, the J end lost 6 bases, and 7 bases lay between the germline ends. This CDR3 contains 12 residues. DNA of the CDR3: TGTGCCAGCTCACCAAGTACGGATGGCTACACCTTC. It specifies CASSPSTDGYTF. Variable domain in full (rest from reference TRBV18 and TRBJ1-2): NAGVMQNPRHLVRRRGQEARLRCSPMKGHSHVYWYRQLPEEGLKFMVYLQKENIIDESGMPKERFSAEFPKEGPSILRIQQVVRGDSAAYFCASSPSTDGYTFGSGTRLTVV.

This clone was found once. The chain is built from TRBV19 and TRBJ1-2; TRBD1 aligns across 7 bases. The germline CDR1 and CDR2 sequences are LNHDA and SQIVND (reference sequence). The CDR3 has 13 residues. Trimming removed 9 bases from V and 0 bases from J; junction bases left unmatched: 4. The DNA for the CDR3 is TGTGCCAGCCGGGACAGTCCTAACTATGGCTACACCTTC. Translation: CASRDSPNYGYTF.

This clone showed up just a few times. CDR3 protein: CSVEGSQGRNTIYF. The DNA of the CDR3 is TGCAGCGTTGAGGGGAGCCAGGGAAGAAACACCATATATTTT. V and J are TRBV29-1 and TRBJ1-3, with D perhaps TRBD1 (5 bases). Trimming removed 3 bases from V and 5 bases from J, with 14 bases in between. The germline V gene has CDR1 SQVTM and CDR2 ANQGSEA. This CDR3 is built from 14 residues.

The J gene is TRBJ2-6, the V gene TRBV30, with a possible D match to TRBD1 (6 bases). V shed 8 bases and J shed 0 bases, with 11 bases lying between them. The CDR3 sequence is 14 residues long. Germline V gene sequence: CDR1 GTSNPN, CDR2 SVGIG (reference sequence). The CDR3 protein is CAGEGGSGANVLTF. The CDR3 DNA reads TGTGCCGGAGAAGGGGGCTCTGGGGCCAACGTCCTGACTTTC. The complete variable domain, with remaining parts taken from reference TRBV30 and TRBJ2-6, reads SQTIHQWPATLVQPVGSPLSLECTVEGTSNPNLYWYRQAAGRGLQLLFYSVGIGQISSEVPQNLSASRPQDRQFILSSKKLLLSDSGFYLCAGEGGSGANVLTFGAGSRLTVL.

This rearrangement joins TRBV4-1 to TRBJ2-1; the match to TRBD2 covers 10 bases. The CDR3 spans 18 residues. V lost 1 base to trimming and J lost 0 bases; unmatched junction nucleotides: 6. Germline V lookup: CDR1 MGHRA, CDR2 YSYEKL. As DNA, the CDR3 is TGCGCCAGCAGCCAAGGTTTAGCGGGAGGCAACTCCTACAATGAGCAGTTCTTC. Protein sequence: CASSQGLAGGNSYNEQFF.

Points on this clone: One junction end does not reproduce the germline sequence, and a read error may be involved. The chain has TRBV5-5 and TRBJ2-1; D call uncertain. This CDR3 spans 11 amino acids. CDR1 is SGHKS and CDR2 is YYEKEE in the germline V gene (reference sequence). The CDR3 region is CASSFYDEQFF. CDR3 nucleotide sequence: TGTGCCAGCAGCTTCTACGATGAGCAGTTCTTC.

The chain is built from TRBV25-1 and TRBJ2-2; a possible D gene is TRBD2 (6 bases). Germline values: CDR1 MGHDK, CDR2 SYGVNS. Trimming stripped 6 bases from V and 4 bases from J, with 18 bases between. This CDR3 contains 16 residues. The CDR3 region is CASRSWGVSGTGELFF. DNA of the CDR3: TGTGCCAGCAGATCTTGGGGGGTGTCGGGCACCGGGGAGCTGTTTTTT. Complete variable domain (other parts from reference TRBV25-1 and TRBJ2-2): EADIYQTPRYLVIGTGKKITLECSQTMGHDKMYWYQQDPGMELHLIHYSYGVNSTEKGDLSSESTVSRIRTEHFPLTLESARPSHTSQYLCASRSWGVSGTGELFFGEGSRLTVL.

The chain links TRBV6-6 to TRBJ2-2; possibly TRBD1 or TRBD2 for D (5 bases each). V gave up 6 bases and J gave up 2 bases, with 10 bases separating them. CDR3 size: 14 residues. CDR1 and CDR2 from the germline V gene are MNHNY and SVGAGI (reference sequence). In nucleotides, the CDR3 is TGTGCCAGCAGCTTGGGGACCAACACCGGGGAGCTGTTTTTT. It encodes CASSLGTNTGELFF.

The rearrangement uses TRBV6-5 and TRBJ1-2; 10 bases fit TRBD1. CDR1 is MNHEY and CDR2 is SVGAGI in the germline V gene. Losses at the gene ends were 5 bases for V and 6 bases for J; bases not matched to a gene: 6. There are 14 residues in the CDR3. The CDR3 DNA reads TGTGCCAGCAGTGAGACAGGGGGCAAGGATGGCTACACCTTC. Translating it yields CASSETGGKDGYTF.

The chain is built from TRBV5-1 and TRBJ2-5, with TRBD1 matching 12 bases. The CDR3 spans 16 residues. The V and J ends lost 0 bases and 5 bases, in that order; junction bases with no gene match: 5. Germline values: CDR1 SGHRS, CDR2 YFSETQ. As DNA, the CDR3 is TGCGCCAGCAGCTTGGGACCGGGACAGGGGGCGGAGACCCAGTACTTC. It specifies CASSLGPGQGAETQYF. The variable domain in full, with the rest retrieved from reference TRBV5-1 and TRBJ2-5, is KAGVTQTPRYLIKTRGQQVTLSCSPISGHRSVSWYQQTPGQGLQFLFEYFSETQRNKGNFPGRFSGRQFSNSRSEMNVSTLELGDSALYLCASSLGPGQGAETQYFGPGTRLLVL.

Notes on this clone: The sample carries other DNA sequences with the same CDR3. V is TRBV7-9 and J is TRBJ2-5, with D hard to call. The CDR3 consists of 11 residues. Trimming removed 4 bases from V and 1 base from J, with 1 base in between. Germline CDR1 and CDR2: SEHNR and FQNEAQ (reference sequence). The CDR3 protein is CASSSQETQYF. The CDR3 DNA is TGTGCCAGCAGCTCCCAAGAGACCCAGTACTTC.

The chain uses TRBV5-1 and TRBJ1-2; D remains unclear. The CDR3 is 12 amino acids. In germline, CDR1 is SGHRS, CDR2 YFSETQ. V shed 4 bases and J shed 7 bases, with 11 bases lying between them. The DNA for the CDR3 is TGCGCCAGCAGCACTGAGGACGGTGGCTACACCTTC. Translated, it gives CASSTEDGGYTF.

The chain is built from TRBV25-1 and TRBJ2-5; a possible D gene is TRBD2 (6 bases). The ends were cut back, 4 bases at V and 2 bases at J, with 11 bases in the middle. The CDR3 covers 14 residues. Germline V gives CDR1 MGHDK, CDR2 SYGVNS. The CDR3 DNA follows: TGTGCCAGCAGTGGAGGGGCGGGACAAGAGACCCAGTACTTC. This sequence encodes CASSGGAGQETQYF.

In this sample, this clone turned up once. The rearrangement joins TRBV7-9 to TRBJ2-5; D might be TRBD1 or TRBD2, each matching 5 bases. The CDR3 extends over 14 amino acids. V was cut by 5 bases and J by 5 bases, with 15 bases left in between. The germline CDR1 and CDR2 sequences are SEHNR and FQNEAQ (reference sequence). CDR3 coding DNA: TGTGCCAGCAGCAAAACCGGGACCCGGGAGACCCAGTACTTC. Its translation is CASSKTGTRETQYF.

This chain uses TRBV4-3 with TRBJ1-1, with no clear D. This CDR3 has 11 residues. The V end was cut by 4 bases, the J end by 1 base, with 1 base between. Germline CDR1 reads LGHNA; CDR2 reads YSLEER. CDR3 coding DNA: TGCGCCAGCAGCCGGAACACTGAAGCTTTCTTT. Encoded protein: CASSRNTEAFF.

The chain joins TRBV19 to TRBJ1-2; D not resolved. Trimming shortened V by 7 bases and J by 8 bases, and 11 bases separated the two germline ends. From germline, CDR1 is LNHDA and CDR2 SQIVND (reference sequence). This CDR3 region has 11 residues. As DNA, the CDR3 is TGTGCCAGTAAAAACTATGGGGGCTACACCTTC. Amino acid sequence: CASKNYGGYTF.

This clone was found a few times. The chain joins TRBV7-3 to TRBJ2-2; D not certain. The CDR3 consists of 13 residues. Germline V gene lookup returns CDR1 SGHTA and CDR2 FQGTGA. V was clipped by 2 bases and J by 7 bases, with 8 bases between them. The CDR3 protein is CASSLARDGELFF. DNA for the CDR3: TGTGCCAGCAGCTTAGCAAGGGACGGGGAGCTGTTTTTT.

The V call is TRBV9, the J call TRBJ2-3; D might be TRBD2 (5 bases). The CDR3 is made up of 18 amino acids. Per germline, CDR1 SGDLS and CDR2 YYNGEE. V shed 0 bases and J shed 0 bases, with 17 bases lying between them. The CDR3: CASSVVLGSEFSTDTQYF. CDR3 nucleotide sequence: TGTGCCAGCAGCGTAGTTCTGGGTAGCGAGTTTAGCACAGATACGCAGTATTTT.